This T cell receptor beta chain is from a study of cytomegalovirus exposure and HLA in healthy donors. This clone has only a few counts. Its antigen is as yet unknown. PCR amplification relied on 60 Vbeta primers (plus 13 Jbeta primers). Produced via immunoSEQ multiplex PCR; TCRdb's table is partial and in-frame only. Of 95,000 to 150,000 clones listed, approximately 15% were seen once; the top ten hold about 2%. Findings and limits, study-wide: TCR beta sequences reportedly predicted the HLA-A and HLA-B alleles of most subjects accurately. Later analysis demonstrated an association between a missense DCLRE1C variant and TCR beta V- and J-gene trimming.

The receptor was isolated from a woman aged 18-30 years in good health and CMV-seronegative. The sample comprised PBMCs.

The CDR3 nucleotides read TGTGCCAGTAGTTTCCTACTAGCGGGGGCGGTAGATACGCAGTATTTT. It is translated as CASSFLLAGAVDTQYF. The chain is built from TRBV19 and TRBJ2-3, with TRBD2 identical over 11 bases. CDR1 LNHDA and CDR2 SQIVND come from the germline V gene (reference sequence). The junction had 9 bases not matched to a gene; V was cut back by 5 bases and J by 5 bases. This CDR3 has 16 amino acids.